This T cell receptor (beta chain) is from a study of OX40 agonist ivuxolimab in advanced cancers. Study-level findings and limits: At 0.1 to 3.0 mg/kg and by week 6, CD4+ and CD8+ T cells in the blood had expanded clonally.

Of note for this clone: Its antigen remains unknown.

Germline V gene data show CDR1 as MGHRA and CDR2 as YSYEKL. The CDR3 has 17 amino acids. V gave up 0 bases and J gave up 0 bases, with 13 bases separating them. Assay: immunoSEQ multiplex PCR; the TCRdb copy retains only in-frame clones and omits some. The sample includes about 98,000 clones, about 92% seen only once; the top ten take around 0.25%. The J gene is TRBJ2-3, the V gene TRBV4-1, with D possibly TRBD2 on 6 matching bases. The clonotype originates from an adult with an advanced solid tumor such as melanoma, head and neck, liver or kidney cancer. Here the sequenced sample was CD4+ or CD8+ T cells sorted from blood, taken in a trial of the OX40 agonist ivuxolimab. The chain's CDR3 is CASSQEAGPGSTDTQYF. CDR3 DNA sequence: TGCGCCAGCAGCCAAGAAGCGGGTCCGGGTAGCACAGATACGCAGTATTTT.